Following are 20 T cell receptor beta chains from one sample sequenced in a study of T cell repertoires in aging, cancer and after chemotherapy. Amplification of TCR beta used genomic DNA extracted from peripheral blood. TRB rearrangements spanning V, D and J were amplified using mixed TRB-A/B primers. Each CDR3 protein is one row after TCRdb ran MiXCR on the multiplex PCR reads. The sample lists more than 1,500 distinct CDR3 sequences; around 25% were seen once. Specimen: blood. These receptors originate from a human donor with a solid tumor.

Sample share makes this clonotype large. V gene TRBV6-5 combines with J gene TRBJ2-7, with 9 bases identical to TRBD1. CDR1 is MNHEY, CDR2 SVGAGI, per germline. Unmatched junction bases numbered 6, after V lost 5 bases and J lost 4 bases. The length of the CDR3 is 14 residues. CDR3 residues: CASSPGTGKYEQYF. The DNA for the CDR3 is TGTGCCAGCAGTCCTGGGACAGGGAAATACGAGCAGTACTTC.

In this sample, this clonotype is medium-sized (0.01 to 0.1%). The gene calls are TRBV10-3 and TRBJ2-5; a weak D match, TRBD1 (6 bases). The germline V gene encodes CDR1 ENHRY and CDR2 SYGVKD. The germline V and J ends were trimmed by 6 bases and 0 bases, with 8 bases remaining between them. CDR3 length equals 13 residues. The CDR3 bases are TGTGCCATCAGCCGGACAGACCAAGAGACCCAGTACTTC. This encodes CAISRTDQETQYF.

The chain is built from TRBV4-2 and TRBJ2-1; D ambiguous. The V gene's germline CDR1 is LGHNA and CDR2 YNFKEQ. The length of the CDR3 is 14 residues. Trimming took off 5 bases at V and 3 bases at J, with 11 bases between the two ends. CDR3 protein: CASSDGNLYNEQFF. The CDR3 region has the DNA TGTGCCAGCAGCGACGGAAACCTCTACAATGAGCAGTTCTTC.

A note on this clonotype: This may stem from a read error, because a much larger clone lies one nucleotide away. The CDR3 protein is CGRGAQEEDTQYF. In nucleotides, the CDR3 is TGTGGTAGAGGGGCCCAGGAGGAAGATACGCAGTATTTT. The V and J genes are TRBV6-1 and TRBJ2-3; D may be TRBD1 or TRBD2 (5 bases each). CDR3 size: 13 residues. From germline, CDR1 is MNHNS and CDR2 SASEGT.

This clonotype is large (0.1 to 1%) in the sample. CDR3 DNA: TGCAGTGCGTCCAGCGGTCAAGAGACCCAGTACTTC. This codes for CSASSGQETQYF. V gene TRBV20-1 combines with J gene TRBJ2-5; the D gene is possibly TRBD2 (5 bases). The germline V gene encodes CDR1 DFQATT and CDR2 SNEGSKA (reference sequence). V lost 6 bases, J lost 2 bases, and 10 bases lay in between. This CDR3 has 12 amino acids.

By share, this clonotype counts as medium-sized. The V gene is TRBV5-5, the J gene TRBJ1-2, with a weak D call TRBD1 (5 bases). Per germline, CDR1 SGHKS and CDR2 YYEKEE (reference sequence). The ends were cut back, 3 bases at V and 8 bases at J, with 11 bases in the middle. This CDR3 comprises 12 residues. The chain's CDR3 is CASSSTGRGYTF. The CDR3 DNA follows: TGTGCCAGCAGCTCAACAGGACGGGGCTACACCTTC.

This clonotype has just a few counts. The rearrangement joins TRBV25-1 to TRBJ2-4; D is tentatively TRBD1 or TRBD2 (5 bases each). The CDR3 is made up of 14 amino acids. Looked up from germline, CDR1 is MGHDK and CDR2 is SYGVNS. Trimming removed 5 bases from V and 5 bases from J, with 13 bases in between. The CDR3 DNA reads as TGTGCCAGCAGTACGGGGCCGGATCAAAACATTCAGTACTTC. Translated, it gives CASSTGPDQNIQYF.

This clonotype is deemed medium-sized. The chain has TRBV20-1 and TRBJ2-7, with D possibly TRBD2 on 6 matching bases. The CDR3 totals 16 residues. V gave up 6 bases and J gave up 4 bases, with 25 bases separating them. Germline CDR1 DFQATT, CDR2 SNEGSKA (reference sequence). CDR3 sequence: CSARRPHGDSLYEQYF. The DNA of the CDR3 is TGCAGTGCCAGGCGACCGCACGGGGACTCCTTATACGAGCAGTACTTC.

This clonotype qualifies as medium-sized. V is TRBV5-6 and J is TRBJ1-4; no clear D. Trimming took off 1 base at V and 0 bases at J, with 4 bases between the two ends. Germline assignment: CDR1 SGHDT and CDR2 YYEEEE. The CDR3 extends over 14 amino acids. CDR3 coding DNA: TGTGCCAGCAGCTTGAGAGCAACTAATGAAAAACTGTTTTTT. Translated: CASSLRATNEKLFF.

By its share, this clonotype is large. The gene calls are TRBV6-5 and TRBJ2-2; D may be TRBD1 (6 bases). The CDR3 has 16 amino acids. Trimming removed 6 bases at V and 4 bases at J, with 18 bases between. The germline gives CDR1 MNHEY, CDR2 SVGAGI. The CDR3 nucleotides read TGTGCCAGCAGCCCTACAGGGCTCGTCGGCACCGGGGAGCTGTTTTTT. It translates to CASSPTGLVGTGELFF.

This clonotype is medium-sized. J is TRBJ2-1 and V is TRBV19, with 10 bases aligning to TRBD2. The CDR3 runs 15 residues. The germline gives CDR1 LNHDA, CDR2 SQIVND (reference sequence). J gave up 2 bases and V 7 bases, and 5 bases lay outside the gene matches. In DNA form, the CDR3 reads TGTGCCAGTACTCTCACTAGCGGGGCCTACAATGAGCAGTTCTTC. It encodes CASTLTSGAYNEQFF. Using reference TRBV19 and TRBJ2-1 for the parts outside the CDR3, the full variable domain is DGGITQSPKYLFRKEGQNVTLSCEQNLNHDAMYWYRQDPGQGLRLIYYSQIVNDFQKGDIAEGYSVSREKKESFPLTVTSAQKNPTAFYLCASTLTSGAYNEQFFGPGTRLTVL.

This clonotype is termed medium-sized (0.01 to 0.1%). V gene TRBV6-4 combines with J gene TRBJ2-1, with 8 bases identical to TRBD2. The CDR3 totals 14 residues. J gave up 7 bases and V 3 bases, and 5 bases lay outside the gene matches. Per germline, CDR1 MRHNA and CDR2 SNTAGT. The CDR3 nucleotides read TGTGCCAGCAGTGAGGGACTAGAGGCGAATGAGCAGTTCTTC. Its translation is CASSEGLEANEQFF.

In its sample, this clonotype ranks as medium-sized (0.01 to 0.1%). CDR3 sequence reads: CASSQGGETDEQFF. The CDR3 DNA is TGCGCCAGCAGCCAAGGGGGGGAGACCGATGAGCAGTTCTTC. The chain combines TRBV4-3 with TRBJ2-1; TRBD2 might be the D (6 bases). Trimming cost V 1 base and J 8 bases, with 12 bases left between them. In germline, CDR1 is LGHNA, CDR2 YSLEER. CDR3 length equals 14 residues.

This clonotype is labeled large (0.1 to 1%). The rearrangement joins TRBV7-6 to TRBJ2-7, with no clear D. This CDR3 has 13 amino acids. Looked up from germline, CDR1 is SGHVS and CDR2 is FNYEAQ. Trimming stripped 5 bases from V and 3 bases from J, with 11 bases between. The CDR3 loop is CASSETQVYEQYF. Here the CDR3 DNA reads TGTGCCAGCAGCGAGACCCAGGTCTACGAGCAGTACTTC.

V usage is TRBV29-1 and J usage is TRBJ2-5, with TRBD2 identical over 9 bases. The CDR3 length is 18 residues. V lost 4 bases to trimming and J lost 1 base; unmatched junction nucleotides: 16. Germline CDR1 is SQVTM and CDR2 is ANQGSEA. The CDR3 protein is CSVVGAGTAGGPQETQYF. Here the CDR3 DNA reads TGCAGCGTTGTTGGTGCCGGGACCGCGGGAGGGCCCCAAGAGACCCAGTACTTC.

This clonotype was counted a few times. V gene TRBV20-1 combines with J gene TRBJ1-3, with D unresolved. CDR3 size: 17 residues. Germline values: CDR1 DFQATT, CDR2 SNEGSKA (reference sequence). Between the trimmed V and J ends, which lost 5 bases and 3 bases, there was a span of 23 bases. This CDR3 is CSAPDPFSTTFGNTIYF. The CDR3 DNA sequence: TGCAGTGCTCCTGACCCCTTTTCAACCACTTTTGGAAACACCATATATTTT.

By share, this clonotype ranks as large. This rearrangement joins TRBV29-1 to TRBJ2-5, with TRBD2 matching 10 bases. Germline-derived CDR1 and CDR2 are SQVTM and ANQGSEA. The CDR3 runs 15 residues. J lost 1 base, V lost 1 base, and 3 bases had no gene match. CDR3 amino acids: CSVEGAGGPQETQYF. In nucleotides, the CDR3 is TGCAGCGTTGAAGGAGCGGGAGGGCCCCAAGAGACCCAGTACTTC.

There are a few counts of this clonotype. This chain connects TRBV14 to TRBJ1-2; 9 bases are shared with TRBD1. Germline CDR1 reads SGHDN; CDR2 reads FVKESK. The J segment lost 2 bases and the V segment lost 2 bases, leaving 3 bases of the junction unmatched. The CDR3 covers 15 residues. The CDR3 protein is CASSQLTGGNYGYTF. The CDR3 DNA follows: TGTGCCAGCAGCCAACTGACAGGGGGGAACTATGGCTACACCTTC.

Judged by abundance, this clonotype is medium-sized. The CDR3 bases are TGTGCCAGCAGCCCTGGGTCCCCTAATTCACCCCTCCACTTT. As protein: CASSPGSPNSPLHF. The V call is TRBV12-3 or TRBV12-4, the J call TRBJ1-6; D is undetermined. Trimming left V 6 bases short and J 6 bases short, with 12 bases between. This CDR3 is 14 amino acids long.

By sample fraction, this clonotype is medium-sized. This chain connects TRBV5-1 to TRBJ2-5; no definite D call. The CDR3 sequence is 14 residues long. V was clipped by 3 bases and J by 2 bases, with 11 bases between them. The germline CDR1 and CDR2 sequences are SGHRS and YFSETQ. Here the CDR3 reads CASSSASAQETQYF. The CDR3 DNA follows: TGCGCCAGCAGCTCCGCGAGCGCACAAGAGACCCAGTACTTC.